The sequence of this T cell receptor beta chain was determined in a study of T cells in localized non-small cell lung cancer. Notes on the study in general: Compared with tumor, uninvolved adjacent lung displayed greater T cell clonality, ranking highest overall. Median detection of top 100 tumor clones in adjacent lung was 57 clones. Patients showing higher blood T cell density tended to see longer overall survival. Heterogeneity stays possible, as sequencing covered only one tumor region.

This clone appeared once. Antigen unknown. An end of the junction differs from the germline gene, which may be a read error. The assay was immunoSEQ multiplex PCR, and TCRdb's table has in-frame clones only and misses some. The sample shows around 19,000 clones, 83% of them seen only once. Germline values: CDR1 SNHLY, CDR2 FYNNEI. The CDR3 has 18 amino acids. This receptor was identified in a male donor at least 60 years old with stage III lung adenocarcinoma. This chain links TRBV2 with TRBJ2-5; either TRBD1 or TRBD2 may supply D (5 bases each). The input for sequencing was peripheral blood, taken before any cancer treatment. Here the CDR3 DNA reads TGTGCCAGCAGCGAAGGGTGGGGACCTACCATTTCTAGTGGGACCCATTACTTC. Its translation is CASSEGWGPTISSGTHYF.